This T cell receptor beta chain was identified during a study of regulatory T cells in long-lasting Graves disease. Turning to the study itself: With positive TSH receptor antibodies and over 5 years of antithyroid drugs, Graves' disease was considered persistent.

Time point indicated: persistent/refractory GD, antithyroid drugs over 5 years with positive TRAb. The authors made the TCR library using RNA they extracted from PBMCs. Study observations and caveats: Reduced TCR diversity was observed in persistent Graves' patients versus newly diagnosed patients.

The TCR beta library used iRepertoire HTBI primers with Arm-PCR amplification of CDR3. Methods used by the authors: Samples jointly harbored about 62 TRBV and about 15 TRBJ segments. TCRdb re-analysed the multiplex PCR reads in MiXCR, keeping a single row per CDR3 protein. It is TCRdb's table, rather than the study itself, that gives the V and J calls and clone size. Among 400,000 or so distinct CDR3 sequences listed, roughly 20% were seen once. As to this clonotype: The antigen is not known.

V shed 0 bases and J shed 0 bases, with 12 bases lying between them. The CDR3 length is 17 residues. Germline V lookup: CDR1 LNHNV, CDR2 YYDKDF (reference sequence). Here the sequenced sample was peripheral blood mononuclear cells (PBMCs), taken when the disease was refractory, from a patient treated with antithyroid drugs. The source of this sequence is a female donor with Graves disease. The gene calls are TRBV15 and TRBJ1-3; D gene unclear. The CDR3 region is CATSRDLGGNSGNTIYF. CDR3 coding DNA: TGTGCCACCAGCAGAGATCTGGGCGGGAACTCTGGAAACACCATATATTTT. The whole variable domain, remainder taken from reference TRBV15 and TRBJ1-3, is DAMVIQNPRYQVTQFGKPVTLSCSQTLNHNVMYWYQQKSSQAPKLLFHYYDKDFNNEADTPDNFQSRRPNTSFCFLDIRSPGLGDTAMYLCATSRDLGGNSGNTIYFGEGSWLTVV.